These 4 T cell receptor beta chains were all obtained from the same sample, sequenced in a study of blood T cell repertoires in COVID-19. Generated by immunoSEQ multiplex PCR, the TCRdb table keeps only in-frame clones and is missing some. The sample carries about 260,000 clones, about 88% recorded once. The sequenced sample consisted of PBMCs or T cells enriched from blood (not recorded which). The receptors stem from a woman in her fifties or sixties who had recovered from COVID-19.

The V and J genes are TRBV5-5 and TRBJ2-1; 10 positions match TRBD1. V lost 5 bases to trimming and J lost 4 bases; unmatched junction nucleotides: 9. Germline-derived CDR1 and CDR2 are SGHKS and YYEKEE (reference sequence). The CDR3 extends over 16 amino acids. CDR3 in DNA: TGTGCCAGCAGTTTATCCGGGACAGGGGCGTACAATGAGCAGTTCTTC. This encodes CASSLSGTGAYNEQFF.

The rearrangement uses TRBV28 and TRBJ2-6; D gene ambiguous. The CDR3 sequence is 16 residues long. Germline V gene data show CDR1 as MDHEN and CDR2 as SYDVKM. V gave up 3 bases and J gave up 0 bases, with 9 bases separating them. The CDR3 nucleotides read TGTGCCAGCAGTTTTGGGCACCTCTCTGGGGCCAACGTCCTGACTTTC. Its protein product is CASSFGHLSGANVLTF.

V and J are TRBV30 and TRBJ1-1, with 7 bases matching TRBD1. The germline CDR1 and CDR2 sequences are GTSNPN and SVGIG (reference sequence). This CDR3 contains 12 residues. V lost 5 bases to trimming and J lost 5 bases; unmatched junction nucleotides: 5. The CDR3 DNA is TGTGCCTGGGGCAGGGGGAGGACTGAAGCTTTCTTT. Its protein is CAWGRGRTEAFF.

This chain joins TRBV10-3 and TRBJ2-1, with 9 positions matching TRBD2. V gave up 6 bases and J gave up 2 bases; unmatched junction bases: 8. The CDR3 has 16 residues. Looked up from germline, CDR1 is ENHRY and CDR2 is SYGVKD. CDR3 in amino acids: CAIREGPSGTYNEQFF. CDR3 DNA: TGTGCCATCAGAGAGGGGCCTAGCGGGACCTACAATGAGCAGTTCTTC.